At least ten counts were recorded for the clone carrying this TCR beta chain. Its target is not known. This specimen belongs to a study of T cells in Graves' hyperthyroidism and ophthalmopathy. Study results and caveats: Ophthalmopathy was told apart from stable hyperthyroidism by a 13 V-J model. Researchers found most expanded thyroid clonotypes above 0.001 in blood as well.

Template material for amplifying TCR beta CDR3 regions consisted of RNA transcripts. Using the HTBI primer set, a first-round RT-PCR was run on the TCR CDR3. TCRdb re-analysed the multiplex PCR reads in MiXCR, keeping a single row per CDR3 protein. The repertoire holds about 400,000 distinct CDR3 sequences, approximately 15% seen once, with 13% in the top ten. After removal of 5 bases from V and 2 bases from J, the junction contained 12 bases not matched to a gene. This CDR3 comprises 15 residues. The germline V gene encodes CDR1 SQVTM and CDR2 ANQGSEA. Using more than 7.5 ml of fresh peripheral blood, PBMCs were prepared.

Sequenced sample: blood. This chain uses TRBV29-1 with TRBJ2-7, with 7 bases identical to TRBD2. The clonotype comes from a young man with Graves' ophthalmopathy. The CDR3 protein is CSVKVGGGPAYEQYF. CDR3 bases: TGCAGCGTTAAGGTGGGGGGGGGACCGGCCTACGAGCAGTACTTC.